These T cell receptor beta chains were read from a single sample in a study of PD-1 blockade in mismatch repair-deficient tumors. Profiling relied on immunoSEQ multiplex PCR, and the TCRdb table lists in-frame clones only, not all of them. The sample lists some 110,000 clones; about 83% were seen once. Sample: peripheral blood, taken roughly 60 weeks after starting pembrolizumab. These receptors were collected from an adult with mismatch repair-deficient cancer. Each CDR3 is given with its conserved first and last residue. The order of the fields is clone size, J gene, D gene, V gene, CDR3 DNA, CDR3 protein. A D gene is named only where the DNA matches it firmly. Size tells how often a clone was seen (once, few, many) or the class of an expanded clone, and some rows leave it out.

>few|TRBJ2-1|TRBD2|TRBV23-1
TGCGCCAGCAGTCAATCGTGTGGAGGACTAGCGGGAGTTGCCTACAATGAGCAGTTCTTC
CASSQSCGGLAGVAYNEQFF
>few|TRBJ2-5|-|TRBV18
TGTGCCAGCTCACCGGGGGGGCAGACTTACCAAGAGACCCAGTACTTC
CASSPGGQTYQETQYF
>-|TRBJ2-3|-|TRBV4-2
TGTGCCAGCAACCCGATGGGGGTAACAGATACGCAGTATTTT
CASNPMGVTDTQYF
>once|TRBJ1-2|-|TRBV27
TGTACCAGCAGTTCCTCGCGCCAAGTCCATGGCTACACCTTC
CTSSSSRQVHGYTF
>-|TRBJ2-1|-|TRBV7-9
TGTGCCAGCAGCCCCCTGCTGGCCTACAATGAGCAGTTCTTC
CASSPLLAYNEQFF
>-|TRBJ2-1|-|TRBV5-6
TGTGCCAGCAGCACCGAGACTAGTGGGTGGGTCAATGAGCAGTTCTTC
CASSTETSGWVNEQFF
>-|TRBJ2-5|-|TRBV11-2
TGTGCCAGCAGCCCTGAAGCCAGGGCCCAGTACTTC
CASSPEARAQYF
>-|TRBJ2-2|TRBD2|TRBV5-1
TGCGCCAGCAGCTTGATGATTAGCGGGGAAAACACCGGGGAGCTGTTTTTT
CASSLMISGENTGELFF
>-|TRBJ2-7|-|TRBV7-6
TGTGCCAGCAGCTTCGTTGCCTACGAGCAGTACTTC
CASSFVAYEQYF
>-|TRBJ2-7|-|TRBV14
TGTGCCAGCAGCCAAGGTATGGGTATGGACGAGCAGTACTTC
CASSQGMGMDEQYF
>-|TRBJ2-2|-|TRBV28
TGTGCCAGCAGTTTATTGTATGGCGGGCCGACCGGGGAGCTGTTTTTT
CASSLLYGGPTGELFF
>-|TRBJ2-7|TRBD2|TRBV5-1
TGCGCCAGCAGCTTGGACCCCCTAGCGGCCACCTACGAGCAGTACTTC
CASSLDPLAATYEQYF
>-|TRBJ2-7|-|TRBV13
TGTGCCAGCAGCGATATACGCCAGGGCGGCGAGCAGTACTTC
CASSDIRQGGEQYF
>-|TRBJ1-2|TRBD1|TRBV7-2
TGTGCCAGCAGCTTTTCCCCAGGGGGAGTAAACTATGGCTACACCTTC
CASSFSPGGVNYGYTF
>-|TRBJ1-1|-|TRBV5-1
TGCGCCAGCAGCTTGGCGGGGATCACTGAAGCTTTCTTT
CASSLAGITEAFF
>-|TRBJ2-1|-|TRBV14
TGTGCCAGCAGCCAAGATCTGGGCAATGAGCAGTTCTTC
CASSQDLGNEQFF
>-|TRBJ2-7|-|TRBV19
TGTGCCAGTAGTCCGGCGGGACACAGCTCCTACGAGCAGTACTTC
CASSPAGHSSYEQYF
>once|TRBJ2-7|TRBD2|TRBV9
TGTGCCAGCAGCTCGACTAGCGGGAGCTCCTACGAGCAGTACTTC
CASSSTSGSSYEQYF
>once|TRBJ2-2|-|TRBV11-3
TGTGCCAGCAGTAACGGGGCTTCCGGGGAGCTGTTTTTT
CASSNGASGELFF
>-|TRBJ2-7|-|TRBV11-2
TGTGCCAGCAGCACCTACCGGGACCCGAGCTCCTACGAGCAGTACTTC
CASSTYRDPSSYEQYF
>-|TRBJ1-2|TRBD1|TRBV6-5
TGTGCCAGCAGGACAGGGAACTATGGCTACACCTTC
CASRTGNYGYTF
>-|TRBJ1-2|-|TRBV7-3
TGTGCCAGCAGCTTATTGCCGCCGGGGGCTCATGGCTACACCTTC
CASSLLPPGAHGYTF
>-|TRBJ2-1|-|TRBV7-2
TGTGCCAGCACAGGGACCTCCTACAATGAGCAGTTCTTC
CASTGTSYNEQFF
>-|TRBJ2-7|-|TRBV7-9
TGTGCCAGCAGCTTAGATGTAGCCTACGAGCAGTACTTC
CASSLDVAYEQYF
>-|TRBJ2-2|-|TRBV5-4
TGTGCCAGCAGCTTGTGGGGCGGTTCGAACACCGGGGAGCTGTTTTTT
CASSLWGGSNTGELFF
>-|TRBJ1-1|-|TRBV4-1
TGCGCCAGCGTCGAAATCGAGGGGGTCACTGAAGCTTTCTTT
CASVEIEGVTEAFF
>-|TRBJ1-4|TRBD1|TRBV5-1
TGCGCCAGCAGCTTGGACGGGGACAGGTGGGAAAAACTGTTTTTT
CASSLDGDRWEKLFF
>few|TRBJ2-7|-|TRBV25-1
TGTGCCAGCAGCTCCCGCGGGGTCTACGAGCAGTACTTC
CASSSRGVYEQYF
>-|TRBJ1-3|-|TRBV4-2
TGTGCCAGCAGCCAAGATCGGTCAGCCGGAAACACCATATATTTT
CASSQDRSAGNTIYF
>once|TRBJ2-1|-|TRBV25-1
TGTGCCAGCAGTGGATTGGTCGAGTCGTACAATGAGCAGTTCTTC
CASSGLVESYNEQFF
>-|TRBJ1-1|-|TRBV7-2
TGTGCCAGCAGTCCTTCACTGGGGAGAGCTTTCTTT
CASSPSLGRAFF
>few|TRBJ2-7|TRBD1|TRBV5-1
TGCGCCAGCAGTCGGGACAGCGCCTACGAGCAGTACTTC
CASSRDSAYEQYF
>-|TRBJ2-1|-|TRBV7-9
TGTGCCAGCAGGCAAATCTTGGGAATCAGCTCCTACAATGAGCAGTTCTTC
CASRQILGISSYNEQFF
>-|TRBJ1-1|-|TRBV6-1
TGTGCCAGCAGTGAATACAGGACTGAAGCTTTCTTT
CASSEYRTEAFF
>-|TRBJ1-4|-|TRBV19
TGTGCCAGTAGTATCCGGGGCGACTCAACTAATGAAAAACTGTTTTTT
CASSIRGDSTNEKLFF
>-|TRBJ2-1|-|TRBV27
TGTGCCAGCAGAGGGGCTTATTCCGACAATGAGCAGTTCTTC
CASRGAYSDNEQFF
>-|TRBJ2-5|TRBD2|TRBV5-6
TGTGCCAGCAGCAAGGGACTAGCCCAAGAGACCCAGTACTTC
CASSKGLAQETQYF
>once|TRBJ1-2|TRBD1|TRBV4-1
TGCGCCAGCAGCCAAGTGGACAGGGGCCCTTATGGCTACACCTTC
CASSQVDRGPYGYTF
>-|TRBJ2-1|TRBD1|TRBV7-9
TGTGCCAGCAGATACGAGGACAGGATCAATGAGCAGTTCTTC
CASRYEDRINEQFF
>-|TRBJ2-7|-|TRBV7-9
TGTGCCAGCAGCTTTGAGCCCCGATACGAGCAGTACTTC
CASSFEPRYEQYF
>-|TRBJ1-5|-|TRBV11-1
TGTGCCAGCAGCTTAAACGGTTTCGCCAGCCAGCCCCAGCATTTT
CASSLNGFASQPQHF
>-|TRBJ1-5|-|TRBV6-5
TGTGCCAGCAGTGGGGGACGGGACAATCAGCCCCAGCATTTT
CASSGGRDNQPQHF
>once|TRBJ2-7|TRBD1|TRBV7-9
TGTGCCAGCAGCTCCCCCGGGACAGGGAACTACGAGCAGTACTTC
CASSSPGTGNYEQYF
>-|TRBJ1-2|-|TRBV19
TGTGCCAGTAGTATGGACAGTTACTATGGCTACACCTTC
CASSMDSYYGYTF
>-|TRBJ1-5|-|TRBV30
TGTGCCTGGAATGCATTGGGGGGGAGCAATCAGCCCCAGCATTTT
CAWNALGGSNQPQHF
>-|TRBJ1-5|-|TRBV19
TGTGCCAGTAGTACGGACGGTTATAGCAATCAGCCCCAGCATTTT
CASSTDGYSNQPQHF